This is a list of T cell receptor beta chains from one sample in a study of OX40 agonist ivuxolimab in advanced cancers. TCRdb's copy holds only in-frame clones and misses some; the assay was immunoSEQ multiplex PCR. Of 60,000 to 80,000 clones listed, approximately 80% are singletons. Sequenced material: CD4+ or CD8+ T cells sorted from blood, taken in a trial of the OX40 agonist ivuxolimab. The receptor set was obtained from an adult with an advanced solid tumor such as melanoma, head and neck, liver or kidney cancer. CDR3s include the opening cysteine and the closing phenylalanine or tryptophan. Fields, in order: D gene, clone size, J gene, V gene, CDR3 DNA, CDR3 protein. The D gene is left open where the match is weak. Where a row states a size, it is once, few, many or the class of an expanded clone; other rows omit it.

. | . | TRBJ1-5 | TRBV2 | TGTGCCAGTTCAGGGGGCAATCAGCCCCAGCATTTT | CASSGGNQPQHF
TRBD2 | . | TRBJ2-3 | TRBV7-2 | TGTGCCAGCAGCATACTAGCGGGGGGCGGGAATACGCGGTATTTT | CASSILAGGGNTRYF
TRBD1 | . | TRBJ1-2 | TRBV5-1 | TGCGCCAGCAGCTTGTCCCCAGGGGGCAAAAACGAAGGCTACACCTTC | CASSLSPGGKNEGYTF
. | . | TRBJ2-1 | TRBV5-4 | TGTGCCAGCAGCTTGGGAGGTTTCAATGAGCAGTTCTTC | CASSLGGFNEQFF
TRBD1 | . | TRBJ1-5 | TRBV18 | TGTGCCAGCTCACCGATACAGGGGGACAATCAGCCCCAGCATTTT | CASSPIQGDNQPQHF
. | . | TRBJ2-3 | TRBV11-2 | TGTGCCAGCAGCCAGACCACAGATACGCAGTATTTT | CASSQTTDTQYF
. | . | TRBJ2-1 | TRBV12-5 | TGTGCTAGTGGTTCCCAGAGCTGGGAGCAGTTCTTC | CASGSQSWEQFF
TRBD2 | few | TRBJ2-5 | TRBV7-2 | TGTGCCAGCAGCTTATACCGGGGGGTGGAGACCCAGTACTTC | CASSLYRGVETQYF
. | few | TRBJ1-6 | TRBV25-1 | TGTGCCAGCAGTGATCTTGTTTCAGAATCTTCACCCCTCCACTTT | CASSDLVSESSPLHF
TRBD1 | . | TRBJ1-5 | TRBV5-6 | TGTGCCAGCAGCCCGAGGACAGGGTCAAATCAGCCCCAGCATTTT | CASSPRTGSNQPQHF
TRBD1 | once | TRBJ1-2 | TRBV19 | TGTGCCGGATTCGCGGAGGGGATATTTCAGGGGGAGGATGGGAGTTATGGCTACACCTTC | CAGFAEGIFQGEDGSYGYTF
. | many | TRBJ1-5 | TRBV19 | TGTGCCAGTAGCCCCAGAGGAGATAGCAATCAGCCCCAGCATTTT | CASSPRGDSNQPQHF
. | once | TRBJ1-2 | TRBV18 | TGTGCCAGCCCCCCCCGGGATGGCTACACCTTC | CASPPRDGYTF
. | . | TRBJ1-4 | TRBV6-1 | TGTGCCAGCAGTGAAGCGAACAGGGTCGAAAAACTGTTTTTT | CASSEANRVEKLFF
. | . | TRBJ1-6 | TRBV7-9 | TGTGCCAGCGGTCTCCAAAGCTCCTATAATTCACCCCTCCACTTT | CASGLQSSYNSPLHF
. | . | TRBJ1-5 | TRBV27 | TGTGCCAGCAGAAGACAGCACAATCAGCCCCAGCATTTT | CASRRQHNQPQHF
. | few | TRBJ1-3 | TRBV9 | TGTGCCAGCAGCGTGTCTGGAAACACCATATATTTT | CASSVSGNTIYF
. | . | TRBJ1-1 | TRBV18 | TGTGCCAGCTCAACGACGGAGATGAACACTGAAGCTTTCTTT | CASSTTEMNTEAFF
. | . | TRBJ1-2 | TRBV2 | TGTGCCACGGGGAATAACTATGGCTACACCTTC | CATGNNYGYTF
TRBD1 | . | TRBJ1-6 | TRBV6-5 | TGTGCCAGCAGCTTGAGGACAGGGGGGTCACCCCTCCACTTT | CASSLRTGGSPLHF
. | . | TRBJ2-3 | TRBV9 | TGTGCCAGCAGCGTAGCTAGCGGCACAGATACGCAGTATTTT | CASSVASGTDTQYF
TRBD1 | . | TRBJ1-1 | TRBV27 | TGTGCCAGCAGTTTATCCGACAGGGTGGAAACTGAAGCTTTCTTT | CASSLSDRVETEAFF
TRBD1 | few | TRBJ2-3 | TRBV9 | TGTGCCAGCAGCGTTTCGGGACAGGGGGCGATGGATACGCAGTATTTT | CASSVSGQGAMDTQYF
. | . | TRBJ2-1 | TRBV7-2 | TGTGCCAGCAGCTTAGTGGGGGCCGGAGGGGTGGGTCATACTGAGCAGTTCTTC | CASSLVGAGGVGHTEQFF
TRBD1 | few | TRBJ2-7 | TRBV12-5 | TGTGCTAGTGGTTTGGTCGGACAGGGGGCGCAAGGGCAGTACTTC | CASGLVGQGAQGQYF
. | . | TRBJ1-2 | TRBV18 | TGTGCCAGCTCACCACAAAAGGATTCCTATGGCTACACCTTC | CASSPQKDSYGYTF
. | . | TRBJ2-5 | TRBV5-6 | TGTGCCAGCAGCTTGGCCGGGGTAGGGGAGACCCAGTACTTC | CASSLAGVGETQYF
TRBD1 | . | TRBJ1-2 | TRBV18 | TGTGCCAGCTCACCCGGGGGGGACAGGCCCTATGGCTACACCTTC | CASSPGGDRPYGYTF
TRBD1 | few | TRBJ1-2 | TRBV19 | TGTGCCAGTAGTCGGGGCCTCCCTCGACAGGGTTGGGATGGCTACACCTTC | CASSRGLPRQGWDGYTF
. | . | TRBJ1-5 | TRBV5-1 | TGCGCCAGCAGCCCTTTGGGCTACAGCAATCAGCCCCAGCATTTT | CASSPLGYSNQPQHF
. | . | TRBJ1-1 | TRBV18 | TGTGCCAGCTCATCCACCGGGTCGAACACTGAAGCTTTCTTT | CASSSTGSNTEAFF
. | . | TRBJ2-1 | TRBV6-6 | TGTGCCAGCAGTTCCTGGGGCCGGAGCTCCTACAATGAGCAGTTCTTC | CASSSWGRSSYNEQFF
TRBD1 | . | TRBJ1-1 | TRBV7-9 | TGTGCCAGCAATAACAATTTCAGGGGGTACACTGAAGCTTTCTTT | CASNNNFRGYTEAFF
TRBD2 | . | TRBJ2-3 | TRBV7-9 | TGTGCCAGCAGCCCCTTTAGCGGGGGGGCGGGTGATACGCAGTATTTT | CASSPFSGGAGDTQYF
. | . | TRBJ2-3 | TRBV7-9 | TGTGCCAGCAGCTTAGGGCTTAGCACAGATACGCAGTATTTT | CASSLGLSTDTQYF
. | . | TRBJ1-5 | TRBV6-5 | TGTGCCAGCAGTTATGCGGGGGATCAGCCCCAGCATTTT | CASSYAGDQPQHF
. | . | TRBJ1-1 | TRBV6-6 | TGTGCCAGCAGTACCCCGGGGGGGATGAACACTGAAGCTTTCTTT | CASSTPGGMNTEAFF
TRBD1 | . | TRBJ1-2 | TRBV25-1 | TGTGCCAGCAGTGAAGGACAGGGGGACTATGGCTACACCTTC | CASSEGQGDYGYTF
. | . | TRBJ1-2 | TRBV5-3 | TGTGCCAGAAGCTTACCCCGGTTGCGACCTAACTATGGCTACACCTTC | CARSLPRLRPNYGYTF
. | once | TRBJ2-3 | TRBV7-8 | TGTGCCAGCAGCTTAGTGGGGGGGCCATATGATACGCAGTATTTT | CASSLVGGPYDTQYF
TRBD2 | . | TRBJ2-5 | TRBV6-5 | TGTGCCAGCACTCGAAGCGGGGGGGCCAGAGAGACCCAGTACTTC | CASTRSGGARETQYF
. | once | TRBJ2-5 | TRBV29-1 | TGCAGCGTGGCGGACCTACAAGAGACCCAGTACTTC | CSVADLQETQYF
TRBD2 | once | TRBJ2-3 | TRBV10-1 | TGCGCCAGCGTTGAGAGGACTAGCGGACGCACAGATACGCAGTATTTT | CASVERTSGRTDTQYF
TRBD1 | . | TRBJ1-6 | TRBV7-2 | TGTGCCAGCAGCTTAAGTGGCAGGGGGTCGATTCCCTATAATTCACCCCTCCACTTT | CASSLSGRGSIPYNSPLHF
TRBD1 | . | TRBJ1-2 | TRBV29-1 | TGCAGCGGGGAGCTACAGGGGTACGGCTACACCTTC | CSGELQGYGYTF
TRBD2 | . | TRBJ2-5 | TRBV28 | TGTGCCAGCAGTCCCTGGGGGGGAAAACAAGAGACCCAGTACTTC | CASSPWGGKQETQYF
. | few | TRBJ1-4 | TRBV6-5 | TGTGCCAGCAGCCGGACGGCAACTAATGAAAAACTGTTTTTT | CASSRTATNEKLFF
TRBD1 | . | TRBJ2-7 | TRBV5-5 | TGTGCCAGCAGCTTACAGGGGGCCGGGCACGAGCAGTACTTC | CASSLQGAGHEQYF
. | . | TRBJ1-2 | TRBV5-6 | TGTGCCAGCAGCTTGGTGGGGTTCACCTTC | CASSLVGFTF
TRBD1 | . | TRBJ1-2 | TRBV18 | TGTGCCAGCTCACCTGGGACAGGGGCGATTAACTATGGCTACACCTTC | CASSPGTGAINYGYTF
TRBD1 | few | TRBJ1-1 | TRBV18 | TGTGCCAGCTCACTTGGACAGGGGATGAACACTGAAGCTTTCTTT | CASSLGQGMNTEAFF
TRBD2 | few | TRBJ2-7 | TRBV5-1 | TGCGCCAGCAGCTTCTCTCTAGCGGGGGGTGGCGAGCAGTACTTC | CASSFSLAGGGEQYF
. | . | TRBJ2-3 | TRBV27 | TGTGCCAGCAGTTTAGGAATATACGCAGATACGCAGTATTTT | CASSLGIYADTQYF
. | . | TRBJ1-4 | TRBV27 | TGTGCCAGCGCTGTCGCCCGGTATGAAAAACTGTTTTTT | CASAVARYEKLFF